This T cell receptor beta chain derives from a study of T cell repertoires in cytomegalovirus infection (dated by TCRdb to between 2018 and 2021). For context, the study as a whole: Peptide stimulations targeted recently identified HLA-C-restricted CMV epitopes, whose presentation resists viral immunomodulation, together with well-studied HLA-B-restricted epitopes. The HLA type of each donor mattered for the analysis, because public TCR beta signatures pointed to carriage of CMV infection along with the matching HLA type. What the research found in general, with its limitations: The ex vivo response was dominated by HLA-C-restricted CMV-specific TCR beta clonotypes, which also provided the single most frequent clonotype in two of eight donors. In both this cohort and an independent cohort of some 370 donors, the cumulative frequency of public TCR beta family members distinguished carriers of CMV infection plus the relevant HLA type.

Sample treatment or condition, as interpreted from the label and publication: in vitro stimulation with specific CMV peptide epitopes to enrich CMV-specific T cells. CDR1 is given as SGHKS and CDR2 as YYEKEE, both from the germline V gene (reference sequence). Including the terminal cysteine and phenylalanine, the CDR3 comprises 15 residues. The DNA shown is the 45-base CDR3, in frame from base 1. As regards this clonotype: Its antigen remains undetermined. At one of its ends the junction is not consistent with the germline gene, which may arise from a read error.

This sample was sequenced with an Illumina HiSeq 1500. TCRdb itself trimmed the public reads at Q25 with fastp, ran MiXCR and retained productive beta chains. Each entry merges the rows of one CDR3 protein and shows their most common DNA and genes. For this sample the table gives 60,000 to 75,000 distinct CDR3 sequences, of which 28% were detected only once. The leading ten clones occupy roughly three fifths of the sample. The clonotype originates from a human donor in good health (CMV status not recorded). Some clones in this sample may be carry-over from other donors' samples. This specimen was CD8+ T cells from cultured PBMCs, taken from culture after CMV antigen stimulation. The chain was built from TRBV5-5 and TRBJ2-7; the D gene could be either TRBD1 or TRBD2, each agreeing at 5 bases. The nucleotides are TGTACCAGCAGCTTGGGGGTAGGTCCGCGCTACGAGCAGTACTTC. Its protein product is CTSSLGVGPRYEQYF.